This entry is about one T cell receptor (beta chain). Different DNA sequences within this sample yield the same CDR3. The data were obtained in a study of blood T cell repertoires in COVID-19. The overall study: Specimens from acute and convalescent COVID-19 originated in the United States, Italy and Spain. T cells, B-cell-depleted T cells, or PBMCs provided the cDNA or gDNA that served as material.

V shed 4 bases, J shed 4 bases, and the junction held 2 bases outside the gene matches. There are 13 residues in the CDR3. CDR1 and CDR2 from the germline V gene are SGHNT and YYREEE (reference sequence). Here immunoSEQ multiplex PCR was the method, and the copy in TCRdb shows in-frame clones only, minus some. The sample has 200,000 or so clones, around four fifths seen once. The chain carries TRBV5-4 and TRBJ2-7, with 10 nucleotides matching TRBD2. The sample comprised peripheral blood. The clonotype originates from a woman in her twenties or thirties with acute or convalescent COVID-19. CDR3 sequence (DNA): TGTGCCAGCAGCCTAGCGGGGGTATACGAGCAGTACTTC. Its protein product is CASSLAGVYEQYF.